The 14 T cell receptor beta chains in this list originate from one sample, sequenced in a study of T-cell memory formation after mild COVID-19. TCRdb used MiXCR to reprocess the 5' RACE reads, holding one entry per CDR3 protein. The profile shows roughly 580,000 distinct CDR3 sequences, roughly 18% of them singletons. Specimen: PBMCs or a T cell subset sorted from them (not recorded which). The receptor source for this set is an adult woman who had mild COVID-19 (a few samples of this study predate the infection). Cell type and time point are not known.

CDR3 loop: CASSRTSGWVLADTQYF. The CDR3 DNA follows: TGTGCCAGCAGCCGAACTAGCGGGTGGGTTCTCGCAGATACGCAGTATTTT. The V and J genes are TRBV7-6 and TRBJ2-3; 9 nucleotides line up with TRBD2. Losses at the gene ends were 5 bases for V and 4 bases for J; bases not matched to a gene: 13. The germline CDR1 and CDR2 sequences are SGHVS and FNYEAQ. The CDR3 runs 17 residues.

This rearrangement joins TRBV27 to TRBJ2-1, with TRBD2 matching over 8 bases. The CDR3 sequence is 15 residues long. The germline V gene encodes CDR1 MNHEY and CDR2 SMNVEV (reference sequence). With V trimmed by 8 bases and J by 0 bases, 6 bases remained unmatched. In DNA, the CDR3 is TGTGCCAGCTTGAAGGCGGGAGGCTCCTACAATGAGCAGTTCTTC. This sequence encodes CASLKAGGSYNEQFF.

This clonotype has just a few counts. The V call is TRBV7-8, the J call TRBJ2-6; 7 positions match TRBD1. The germline V gene encodes CDR1 SGHVS and CDR2 FQNEAQ. This CDR3 has 18 amino acids. V lost 5 bases, J lost 4 bases, and 14 bases stayed unmatched. The chain's CDR3 is CASSAPGQRNMGANVLTF. CDR3 nucleotides: TGTGCCAGCAGCGCCCCGGGACAGAGAAATATGGGGGCCAACGTCCTGACTTTC.

V usage is TRBV10-3 and J usage is TRBJ1-2; D is perhaps TRBD1 (5 bases). Germline lookup yields CDR1 ENHRY and CDR2 SYGVKD. The germline V and J ends were trimmed by 2 bases and 4 bases, with 14 bases remaining between them. The length of the CDR3 is 15 residues. The CDR3 coding sequence is TGTGCCATCAGTGAGGACAGCCGGGTCGCCTATGGCTACACCTTC. It encodes CAISEDSRVAYGYTF.

This rearrangement joins TRBV9 to TRBJ1-1, with TRBD1 identical over 8 bases. V lost 0 bases, J lost 1 base, and 2 bases stayed unmatched. CDR1 is SGDLS and CDR2 is YYNGEE in the germline V gene. This CDR3 is built from 15 residues. CDR3 loop: CASSVADRGNTEAFF. The DNA of the CDR3 is TGTGCCAGCAGCGTAGCCGACAGGGGGAACACTGAAGCTTTCTTT.

The CDR3 DNA sequence: TGTGCCTGGAGTGTACAGGTCGGAAACACCATATATTTT. This sequence encodes CAWSVQVGNTIYF. The genes are TRBV30 and TRBJ1-3; D may be TRBD1 (5 bases). The germline V gene has CDR1 GTSNPN and CDR2 SVGIG (reference sequence). The CDR3 is made up of 13 amino acids. V lost 0 bases and J lost 4, with 7 bases in between. Full variable domain (remainder filled in from reference TRBV30 and TRBJ1-3): SQTIHQWPATLVQPVGSPLSLECTVEGTSNPNLYWYRQAAGRGLQLLFYSVGIGQISSEVPQNLSASRPQDRQFILSSKKLLLSDSGFYLCAWSVQVGNTIYFGEGSWLTVV.

The rearrangement joins TRBV7-9 to TRBJ2-1; tentative D call: TRBD2 (7 bases). CDR3 size: 17 residues. Between the trimmed V and J ends, which lost 5 bases and 1 base, there was a span of 18 bases. Germline V gives CDR1 SEHNR, CDR2 FQNEAQ (reference sequence). The CDR3 protein is CASSKSGGVISYNEQFF. CDR3 coding DNA: TGTGCCAGCAGCAAATCGGGGGGCGTAATATCCTACAATGAGCAGTTCTTC.

This clonotype came up many times. The junction shows a germline mismatch at one end, possibly a read error. This chain links TRBV12-3 or TRBV12-4 with TRBJ2-5; no firm D call. This CDR3 has 12 amino acids. CDR3 DNA sequence: TGCGCCAGCAGCCCTAGCCAAGAGACCCAGTACTTC. This encodes CASSPSQETQYF.

This clonotype was picked up a small number of times. The chain employs TRBV20-1 and TRBJ1-5, with D unresolved. Germline loops: CDR1 DFQATT, CDR2 SNEGSKA (reference sequence). The V end lost 6 bases, the J end lost 2 bases, and 14 bases lay between the germline ends. This CDR3 spans 14 amino acids. The CDR3 coding sequence is TGCAGTGCCTCCCCAGTATTGGGCAATCAGCCCCAGCATTTT. It encodes CSASPVLGNQPQHF.

Here the CDR3 reads CASSQEFNTEAFF. DNA for the CDR3: TGTGCCAGCAGCCAAGAGTTTAACACTGAAGCTTTCTTT. The J gene is TRBJ1-1, the V gene TRBV4-2; no reliable D call. The CDR3 loop spans 13 amino acids. Germline assignment: CDR1 LGHNA and CDR2 YNFKEQ. The V and J ends lost 0 bases and 2 bases respectively, with 4 bases between them.

This clonotype was observed many times. The rearrangement joins TRBV15 to TRBJ2-6; D is unresolved. Deletions cut 1 base from V and 0 bases from J, with 16 bases between. Germline V gene lookup returns CDR1 LNHNV and CDR2 YYDKDF (reference sequence). This CDR3 is 19 amino acids long. CDR3 sequence (DNA): TGTGCCACCAGCAGAGTTTCGGTCGGAAGGGCCTCTGGGGCCAACGTCCTGACTTTC. It specifies CATSRVSVGRASGANVLTF.

The sample holds a few counts of this clonotype. The chain joins TRBV27 to TRBJ2-3, with 8 bases lining up with TRBD2. Germline values: CDR1 MNHEY, CDR2 SMNVEV (reference sequence). The V segment lost 1 base and the J segment 1 base; nucleotides outside the gene matches: 7. This CDR3 spans 17 amino acids. The CDR3 reads CASSLWGSGGRTDTQYF. In DNA, the CDR3 is TGTGCCAGCAGTTTATGGGGGAGCGGGGGCCGCACAGATACGCAGTATTTT.

The V call is TRBV30, the J call TRBJ1-2, with TRBD1 matching over 8 bases. The CDR3 loop spans 14 amino acids. Per the germline V gene, CDR1 is GTSNPN and CDR2 is SVGIG (reference sequence). The V segment lost 3 bases and the J segment 4 bases; nucleotides outside the gene matches: 7. The chain's CDR3 is CAWRDREGTYGYTF. The CDR3 DNA sequence: TGTGCCTGGAGGGACAGGGAAGGGACCTATGGCTACACCTTC. The variable domain in full, completed from reference TRBV30 and TRBJ1-2, reads SQTIHQWPATLVQPVGSPLSLECTVEGTSNPNLYWYRQAAGRGLQLLFYSVGIGQISSEVPQNLSASRPQDRQFILSSKKLLLSDSGFYLCAWRDREGTYGYTFGSGTRLTVV.

This clonotype came up a few times. As DNA, the CDR3 is TGTGCCAGCAGTTTCGCAGGATTTGCAACTAATGAAAAACTGTTTTTT. Translation: CASSFAGFATNEKLFF. The rearrangement links TRBV28 to TRBJ1-4, with D hard to call. Trimming took off 3 bases at V and 0 bases at J, with 11 bases between the two ends. The V gene's germline CDR1 is MDHEN and CDR2 SYDVKM. This CDR3 region has 16 residues.